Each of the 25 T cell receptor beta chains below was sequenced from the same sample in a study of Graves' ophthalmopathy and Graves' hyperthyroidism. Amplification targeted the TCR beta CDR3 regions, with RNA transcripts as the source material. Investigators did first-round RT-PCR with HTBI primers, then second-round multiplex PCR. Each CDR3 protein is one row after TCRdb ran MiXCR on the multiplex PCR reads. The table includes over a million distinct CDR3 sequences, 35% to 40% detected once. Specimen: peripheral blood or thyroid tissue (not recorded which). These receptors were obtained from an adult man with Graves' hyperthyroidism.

The CDR3 coding sequence is TGTGCCAGCAGGTCTGGGACAGGGGGCCAAGAGACCCAGTACTTC. Its protein is CASRSGTGGQETQYF. The J gene is TRBJ2-5, the V gene TRBV7-2, with 11 bases aligning to TRBD1. Trimming at V came to 6 bases and at J to 1 base, leaving 4 bases not matched to a gene. The CDR3 is 15 residues long. CDR1 is SGHTA and CDR2 is FQGNSA in the germline V gene.

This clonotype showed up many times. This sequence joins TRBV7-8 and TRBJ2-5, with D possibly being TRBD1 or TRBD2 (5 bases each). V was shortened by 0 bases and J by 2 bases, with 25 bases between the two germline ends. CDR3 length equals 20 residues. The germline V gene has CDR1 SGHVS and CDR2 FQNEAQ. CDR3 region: CASSLALSWGPVISQETQYF. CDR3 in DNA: TGTGCCAGCAGCTTAGCGCTCTCGTGGGGACCAGTCATCTCACAAGAGACCCAGTACTTC.

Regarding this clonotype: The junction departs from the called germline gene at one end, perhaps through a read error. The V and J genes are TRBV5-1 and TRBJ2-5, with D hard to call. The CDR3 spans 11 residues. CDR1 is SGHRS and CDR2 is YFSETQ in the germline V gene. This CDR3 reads CASRTAETRYF. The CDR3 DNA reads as TGCGCCAGCAGAACCGCAGAGACCCGGTACTTC.

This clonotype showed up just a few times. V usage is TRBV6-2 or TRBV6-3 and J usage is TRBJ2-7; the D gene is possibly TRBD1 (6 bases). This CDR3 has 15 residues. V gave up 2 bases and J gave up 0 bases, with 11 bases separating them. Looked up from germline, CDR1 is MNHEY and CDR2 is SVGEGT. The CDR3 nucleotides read TGTGCCAGCAGTTACCGACAGGACCCCTCCTACGAGCAGTACTTC. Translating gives CASSYRQDPSYEQYF.

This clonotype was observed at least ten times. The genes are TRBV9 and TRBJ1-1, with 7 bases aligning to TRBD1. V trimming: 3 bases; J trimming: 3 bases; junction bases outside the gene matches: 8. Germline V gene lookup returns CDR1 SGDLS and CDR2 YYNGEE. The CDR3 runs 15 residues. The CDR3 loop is CASSGRRGPDTEAFF. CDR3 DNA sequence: TGTGCCAGCAGCGGCCGAAGGGGGCCGGACACTGAAGCTTTCTTT.

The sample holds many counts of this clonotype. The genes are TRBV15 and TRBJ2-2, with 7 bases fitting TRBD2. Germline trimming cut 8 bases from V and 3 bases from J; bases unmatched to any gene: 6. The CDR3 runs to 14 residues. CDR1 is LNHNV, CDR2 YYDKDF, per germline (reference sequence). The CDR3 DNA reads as TGTGCCACCCTTGGGGGGGTCCACACCGGGGAGCTGTTTTTT. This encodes CATLGGVHTGELFF. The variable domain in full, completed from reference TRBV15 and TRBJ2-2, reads DAMVIQNPRYQVTQFGKPVTLSCSQTLNHNVMYWYQQKSSQAPKLLFHYYDKDFNNEADTPDNFQSRRPNTSFCFLDIRSPGLGDTAMYLCATLGGVHTGELFFGEGSRLTVL.

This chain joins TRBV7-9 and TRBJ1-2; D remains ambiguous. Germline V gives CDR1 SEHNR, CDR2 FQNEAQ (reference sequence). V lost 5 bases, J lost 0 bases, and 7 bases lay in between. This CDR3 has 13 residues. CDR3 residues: CASSQWSNYGYTF. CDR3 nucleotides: TGTGCCAGCAGCCAATGGTCTAACTATGGCTACACCTTC.

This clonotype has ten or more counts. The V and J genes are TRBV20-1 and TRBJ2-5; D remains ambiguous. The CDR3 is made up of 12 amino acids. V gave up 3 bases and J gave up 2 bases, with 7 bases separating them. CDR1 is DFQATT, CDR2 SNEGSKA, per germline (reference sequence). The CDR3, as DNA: TGCAGTGCTAGTGAGAGGCAAGAGACCCAGTACTTC. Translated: CSASERQETQYF.

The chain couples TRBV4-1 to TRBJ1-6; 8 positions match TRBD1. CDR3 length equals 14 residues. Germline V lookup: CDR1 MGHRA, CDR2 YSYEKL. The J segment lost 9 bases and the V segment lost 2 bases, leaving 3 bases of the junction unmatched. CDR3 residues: CASSQSQGGSPLHF. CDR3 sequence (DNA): TGCGCCAGCAGCCAATCACAGGGGGGTTCACCCCTCCACTTT.

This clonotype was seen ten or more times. The CDR3 sequence: CASSLTLLSKETQYF. For the CDR3, the DNA is TGTGCCAGCAGCTTGACTCTACTATCGAAAGAGACCCAGTACTTC. V gene TRBV5-8 combines with J gene TRBJ2-5, with D uncertain. Germline V gene lookup returns CDR1 SGHTS and CDR2 YDEGEE. Trimming removed 1 base at V and 3 bases at J, with 13 bases between. The CDR3 contains 15 residues.

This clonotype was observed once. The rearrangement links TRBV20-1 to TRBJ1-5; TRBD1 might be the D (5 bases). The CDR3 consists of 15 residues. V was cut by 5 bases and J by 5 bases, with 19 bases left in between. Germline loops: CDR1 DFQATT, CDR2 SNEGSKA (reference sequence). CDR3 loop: CSASGTLGRDQPQHF. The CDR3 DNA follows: TGCAGTGCTTCCGGGACCTTGGGTCGGGATCAGCCCCAGCATTTT.

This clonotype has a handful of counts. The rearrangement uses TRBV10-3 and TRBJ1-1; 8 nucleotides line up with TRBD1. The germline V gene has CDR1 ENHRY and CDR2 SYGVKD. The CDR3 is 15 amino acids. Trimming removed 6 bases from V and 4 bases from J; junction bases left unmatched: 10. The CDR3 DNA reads TGTGCCATCAGCCAAGCCCCTACAGGGGGCACTGAAGCTTTCTTT. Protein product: CAISQAPTGGTEAFF.

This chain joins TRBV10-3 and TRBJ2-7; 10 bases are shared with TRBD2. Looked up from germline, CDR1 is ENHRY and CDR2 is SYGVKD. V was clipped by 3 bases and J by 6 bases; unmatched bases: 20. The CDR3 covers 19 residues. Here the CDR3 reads CAISDEDSSSSGGLFEQYF. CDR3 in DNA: TGTGCCATCAGTGATGAAGACAGCTCGTCTAGCGGGGGACTTTTCGAGCAGTACTTC.

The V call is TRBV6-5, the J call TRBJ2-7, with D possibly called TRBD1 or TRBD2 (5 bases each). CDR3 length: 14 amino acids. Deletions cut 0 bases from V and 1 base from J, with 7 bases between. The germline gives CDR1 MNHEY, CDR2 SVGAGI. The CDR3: CASSYSGESYEQYF. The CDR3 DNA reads TGTGCCAGCAGTTACTCAGGGGAGTCCTACGAGCAGTACTTC.

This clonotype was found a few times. The DNA of the CDR3 is TGTGCCAGCAGTCGATCAGGGCTTGGGTCACCCCTCCACTTT. Encoded protein: CASSRSGLGSPLHF. The gene calls are TRBV6-5 and TRBJ1-6; D might be TRBD1 (5 bases). Per the germline V gene, CDR1 is MNHEY and CDR2 is SVGAGI. The CDR3 totals 14 residues. V was clipped by 5 bases and J by 10 bases, with 15 bases between them.

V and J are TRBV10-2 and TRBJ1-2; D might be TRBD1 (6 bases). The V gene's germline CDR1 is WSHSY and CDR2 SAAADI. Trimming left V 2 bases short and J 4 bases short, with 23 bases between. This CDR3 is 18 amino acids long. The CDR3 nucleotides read TGCGCCAGCAGTGAGCCGGACAGTCCTCCGGGGAGCTCCTATGGCTACACCTTC. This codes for CASSEPDSPPGSSYGYTF.

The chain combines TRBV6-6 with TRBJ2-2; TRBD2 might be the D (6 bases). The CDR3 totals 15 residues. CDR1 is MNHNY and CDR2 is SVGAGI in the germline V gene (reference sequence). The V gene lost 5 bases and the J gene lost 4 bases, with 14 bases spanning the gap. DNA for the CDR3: TGTGCCAGCAGTCAATGGCGGGGCGGCACCGGGGAGCTGTTTTTT. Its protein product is CASSQWRGGTGELFF.

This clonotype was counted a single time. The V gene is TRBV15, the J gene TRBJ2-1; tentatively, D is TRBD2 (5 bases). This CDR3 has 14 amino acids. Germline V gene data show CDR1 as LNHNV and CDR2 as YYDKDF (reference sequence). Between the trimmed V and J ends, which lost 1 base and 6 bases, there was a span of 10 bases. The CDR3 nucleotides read TGTGCCACCAGCAGAGGGACCGGGATCAATGAGCAGTTCTTC. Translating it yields CATSRGTGINEQFF.

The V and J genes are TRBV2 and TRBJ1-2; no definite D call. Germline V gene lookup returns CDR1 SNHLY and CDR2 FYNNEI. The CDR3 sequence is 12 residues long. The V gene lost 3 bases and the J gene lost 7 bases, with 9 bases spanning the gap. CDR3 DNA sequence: TGTGCCAGCAGTGAGAGTTGGGGTGGCTACACCTTC. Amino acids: CASSESWGGYTF.

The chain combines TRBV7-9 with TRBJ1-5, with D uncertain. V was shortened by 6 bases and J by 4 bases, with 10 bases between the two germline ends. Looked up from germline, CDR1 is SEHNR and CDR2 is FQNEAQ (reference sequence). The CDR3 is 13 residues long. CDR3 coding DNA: TGTGCCAGCAGTTCACAGCAGAATCAGCCCCAGCATTTT. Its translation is CASSSQQNQPQHF. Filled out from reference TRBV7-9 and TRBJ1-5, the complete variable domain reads DTGVSQNPRHKITKRGQNVTFRCDPISEHNRLYWYRQTLGQGPEFLTYFQNEAQLEKSRLLSDRFSAERPKGSFSTLEIQRTEQGDSAMYLCASSSQQNQPQHFGDGTRLSIL.

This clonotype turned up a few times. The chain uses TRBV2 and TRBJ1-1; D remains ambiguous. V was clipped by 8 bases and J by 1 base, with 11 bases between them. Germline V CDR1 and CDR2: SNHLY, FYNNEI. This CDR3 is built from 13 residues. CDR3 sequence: CASALRKNTEAFF. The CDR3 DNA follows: TGTGCCAGCGCACTGAGAAAGAACACTGAAGCTTTCTTT.

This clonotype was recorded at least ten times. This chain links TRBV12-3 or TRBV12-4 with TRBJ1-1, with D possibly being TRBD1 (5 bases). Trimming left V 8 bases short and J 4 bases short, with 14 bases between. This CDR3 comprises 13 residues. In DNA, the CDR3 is TGTGCCAGCTCGGTGGGACTGGGCACTGAAGCTTTCTTT. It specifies CASSVGLGTEAFF.

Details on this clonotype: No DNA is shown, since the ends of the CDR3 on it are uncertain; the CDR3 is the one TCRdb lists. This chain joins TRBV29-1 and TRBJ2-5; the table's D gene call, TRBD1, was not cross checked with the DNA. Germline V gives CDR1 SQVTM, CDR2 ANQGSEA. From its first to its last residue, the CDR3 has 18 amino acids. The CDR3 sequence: CSVFANGGYTFGSGTRYF.

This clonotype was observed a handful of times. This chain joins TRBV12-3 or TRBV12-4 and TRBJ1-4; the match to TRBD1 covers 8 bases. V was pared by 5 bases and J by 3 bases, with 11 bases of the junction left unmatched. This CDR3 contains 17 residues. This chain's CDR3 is CASSLTLKQGANEKLFF. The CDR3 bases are TGTGCCAGCAGTCTCACCCTTAAACAGGGGGCTAATGAAAAACTGTTTTTT.

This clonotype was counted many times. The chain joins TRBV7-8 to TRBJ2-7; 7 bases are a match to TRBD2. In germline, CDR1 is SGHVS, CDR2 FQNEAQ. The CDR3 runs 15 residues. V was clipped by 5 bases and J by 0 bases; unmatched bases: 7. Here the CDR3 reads CASSTRDYRSYEQYF. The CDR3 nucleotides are TGTGCCAGCAGCACCCGGGACTATCGCTCCTACGAGCAGTACTTC. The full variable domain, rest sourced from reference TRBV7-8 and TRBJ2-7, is GAGVSQSPRYKVAKRGQDVALRCDPISGHVSLFWYQQALGQGPEFLTYFQNEAQLDKSGLPSDRFFAERPEGSVSTLKIQRTQQEDSAVYLCASSTRDYRSYEQYFGPGTRLTVT.